Listed here are 12 T cell receptor beta chains from one sample, sequenced in a study of blood T cell repertoires in COVID-19. Produced via immunoSEQ multiplex PCR; TCRdb's table is partial and in-frame only. The sample shows around 110,000 clones, around 80% of them seen only once. Sequenced input: peripheral blood. These receptors all stem from a man between 60 and 75 years old with active or convalescent COVID-19.

CDR3 nucleotides: TGTGCCAGCAGCTCCTCGGTAGCGGGAGGGGAGCAGTTCTTC. Protein: CASSSSVAGGEQFF. The chain couples TRBV11-3 to TRBJ2-1, with 11 positions matching TRBD2. The germline CDR1 and CDR2 sequences are SGHNT and YENEEA. The CDR3 is made up of 14 amino acids. Trimming removed 4 bases from V and 10 bases from J; junction bases left unmatched: 6.

This clone was observed many times. The chain has TRBV27 and TRBJ2-7; 7 nucleotides line up with TRBD1. V was pared by 6 bases and J by 2 bases, with 7 bases of the junction left unmatched. CDR1 and CDR2 (germline): MNHEY, SMNVEV (reference sequence). CDR3 length equals 14 residues. The DNA for the CDR3 is TGTGCCAGCAGCCCGGGACAGACGACCTACGAGCAGTACTTC. Protein sequence: CASSPGQTTYEQYF.

This clone has a handful of counts. The genes are TRBV15 and TRBJ2-2; 16 positions match TRBD2. V lost 5 bases and J lost 6; bases outside the gene matches: 9. The CDR3 has 18 amino acids. Germline-derived CDR1 and CDR2 are LNHNV and YYDKDF (reference sequence). This chain's CDR3 is CATSYPGLAGGPSGELFF. CDR3 in DNA: TGTGCCACCAGCTATCCGGGACTAGCGGGAGGGCCTTCCGGGGAGCTGTTTTTT. The complete variable domain, with remaining parts taken from reference TRBV15 and TRBJ2-2, reads DAMVIQNPRYQVTQFGKPVTLSCSQTLNHNVMYWYQQKSSQAPKLLFHYYDKDFNNEADTPDNFQSRRPNTSFCFLDIRSPGLGDTAMYLCATSYPGLAGGPSGELFFGEGSRLTVL.

In nucleotides, the CDR3 is TGTGCCAGCAGCTGGACAGGGGGAACGGCTGAAGCTTTCTTT. This gives the protein CASSWTGGTAEAFF. The chain combines TRBV11-2 with TRBJ1-1; 10 bases line up with TRBD1. This CDR3 spans 14 amino acids. V shed 4 bases, J shed 6 bases, and the junction held 5 bases outside the gene matches. The germline gives CDR1 SGHAT, CDR2 FQNNGV.

The CDR3 is CASSQESRGYSPLHF. The CDR3 region has the DNA TGTGCCAGCAGCCAAGAAAGCAGGGGGTATTCACCCCTCCACTTT. The V call is TRBV3-1 (or the pseudogene TRBV3-2), the J call TRBJ1-6; 7 bases are a match to TRBD1. The length of the CDR3 is 15 residues. The germline V gene has CDR1 LGHDT and CDR2 YNNKEL (reference sequence). V was pared by 0 bases and J by 8 bases, with 4 bases of the junction left unmatched.

This clone was recorded many times. This rearrangement joins TRBV10-3 to TRBJ2-2, with D possibly being TRBD1 (5 bases). This CDR3 has 14 amino acids. Germline loops: CDR1 ENHRY, CDR2 SYGVKD. V was trimmed by 6 bases and J by 5 bases, leaving 13 bases between them. This CDR3 is CAISQQEITGELFF. The CDR3 DNA reads as TGTGCCATCAGCCAACAGGAGATTACCGGGGAGCTGTTTTTT.

The chain uses TRBV18 and TRBJ2-3; perhaps TRBD2 as D (5 bases). This CDR3 comprises 15 residues. V lost 2 bases and J lost 2, with 11 bases in between. The germline gives CDR1 KGHSH, CDR2 LQKENI. The CDR3 here is CASSPSGDHTDTQYF. In nucleotides, the CDR3 is TGTGCCAGCTCACCAAGCGGAGATCACACAGATACGCAGTATTTT.

V usage is TRBV6-5 and J usage is TRBJ2-6; D is ambiguous. V was shortened by 5 bases and J by 0 bases, with 8 bases between the two germline ends. Germline V lookup: CDR1 MNHEY, CDR2 SVGAGI. The CDR3 runs 15 residues. The CDR3, as DNA: TGTGCCAGCAGTAAACAGAGCTCTGGGGCCAACGTCCTGACTTTC. This codes for CASSKQSSGANVLTF.

The rearrangement uses TRBV24-1 and TRBJ1-5; D gene unclear. CDR1 is KGHDR and CDR2 is SFDVKD in the germline V gene. The CDR3 extends over 13 amino acids. Trimming took off 6 bases at V and 9 bases at J, with 14 bases between the two ends. DNA for the CDR3: TGTGCCACCAGTTCAGAAAACCGAGGGCCCCAGCATTTT. This encodes CATSSENRGPQHF.

The DNA of the CDR3 is TGTGCCAGCAGCTTTTTGGGGGGGGATGAAGCTTTCTTT. This codes for CASSFLGGDEAFF. The chain employs TRBV5-4 and TRBJ1-1, with D possibly being TRBD1 (5 bases). With 2 bases removed from V and 7 bases from J, the gap between germline ends came to 12 bases. Germline V gives CDR1 SGHNT, CDR2 YYREEE (reference sequence). This CDR3 has 13 amino acids.

This sequence joins TRBV2 and TRBJ2-3; D is perhaps TRBD1 (6 bases). With 11 bases removed from V and 8 bases from J, the gap between germline ends came to 17 bases. The CDR3 contains 12 residues. Per germline, CDR1 SNHLY and CDR2 FYNNEI. The CDR3 DNA reads TGTGCCGGGGGCGACGGAGTTGGTACGCAGTATTTT. It specifies CAGGDGVGTQYF.

The gene calls are TRBV5-4 and TRBJ1-1; a weak D match, TRBD1 (5 bases). Germline loops: CDR1 SGHNT, CDR2 YYREEE (reference sequence). V was shortened by 0 bases and J by 4 bases, with 16 bases between the two germline ends. This CDR3 has 16 residues. The DNA of the CDR3 is TGTGCCAGCAGCTTGGACCCTACAGGTATGGGCACTGAAGCTTTCTTT. Its protein product is CASSLDPTGMGTEAFF.